This T cell receptor (beta chain) was profiled in a study of yellow fever vaccine responses in identical twins. The study, taken as a whole, reports: After vaccination, twins' T cell response reportedly seemed partly convergent, partly personalized.

One entry per CDR3 protein results from TCRdb running MiXCR on the RT-PCR reads. The data show fewer than 9,500 distinct CDR3 sequences, approximately 88% seen once. About this clonotype itself: No antigen is known for it.

CDR3 length: 13 amino acids. Germline loops: CDR1 DFQATT, CDR2 SNEGSKA (reference sequence). After removal of 3 bases from V and 5 bases from J, the junction contained 4 bases not matched to a gene. The sample consisted of T cells from blood (PBMCs), unsorted or a sorted subset (not recorded which), taken before or after yellow fever vaccination (not recorded which). The genes are TRBV20-1 and TRBJ1-1, with 9 bases fitting TRBD1. The sequence derives from a woman younger than 30 who received the yellow fever vaccine. CDR3 sequence reads: CSARTGGRTEAFF. CDR3 DNA: TGCAGTGCTAGGACAGGGGGTCGGACTGAAGCTTTCTTT.